These 8 T cell receptor beta chains came from one sample sequenced in a study of identical twins (TCRdb year 2016). Library preparation used 5' RACE. Instrument used: Illumina HiSeq 2000. The raw public reads went through TCRdb reprocessing: fastp at Q25, MiXCR clone calling, in-frame beta chains kept. Duplicate CDR3 protein sequences are folded into a single record with the most common DNA and genes. This sample has 1.5 million to 2 million distinct CDR3 sequences in its table, and roughly 35% of those were observed once. The ten most abundant clones make up roughly 0.3% of the sample. The sequenced sample consisted of cord blood. The receptors here all came from a newborn girl in good health.

The chain joins TRBV12-3 or TRBV12-4 to TRBJ2-5; tentatively, D is TRBD1 or TRBD2 (5 bases each). The V and J ends lost 6 bases and 5 bases respectively, with 7 bases between them. The CDR3 runs 11 residues. The CDR3 DNA reads as TGTGCCAGCAGGGGGGATGAGACCCAGTACTTC. The encoded protein is CASRGDETQYF.

Written as DNA, the CDR3 is TGTGCCAGCGTTTCCACCGGGGGACCCCGCTGGGAGCAGTACTTC. It specifies CASVSTGGPRWEQYF. This chain uses TRBV6-1 with TRBJ2-5; D might be TRBD2 (6 bases). Trimming shortened V by 8 bases and J by 11 bases, and 27 bases separated the two germline ends. The V gene's germline CDR1 is MNHNS and CDR2 SASEGT. The CDR3 contains 15 residues.

Notes on this clonotype: An end of the junction differs from the germline gene, which may be a read error. The rearrangement uses TRBV4-1 and TRBJ2-6, with D maybe TRBD1 (5 bases). This CDR3 has 18 amino acids. CDR1 MGHRA and CDR2 YSYEKL come from the germline V gene. The CDR3 bases are TGCGCCAGCAGCCAAGCTGAAATTAGACCGACTGGGGCCAACGCCCTGACTTTC. Its protein is CASSQAEIRPTGANALTF.

This clonotype was recorded a few times. The chain recombines TRBV10-3 with TRBJ2-5; a weak D match, TRBD1 (5 bases). There are 13 residues in the CDR3. V lost 4 bases to trimming and J lost 5 bases, with 11 bases between them. Germline V gives CDR1 ENHRY, CDR2 SYGVKD. CDR3 DNA: TGTGCCATCAGTGTAAAAGGGGCGGAGACCCAGTACTTC. Its protein is CAISVKGAETQYF.

V usage is TRBV3-1 and J usage is TRBJ2-1; D remains unclear. The germline V gene has CDR1 LGHDT and CDR2 YNNKEL (reference sequence). Trimming took 1 base from V and 9 from J, leaving 10 bases between them. The length of the CDR3 is 13 residues. The CDR3 loop is CASSQGWGAEQFF. CDR3 bases: TGTGCCAGCAGCCAAGGGTGGGGTGCTGAGCAGTTCTTC.

This chain uses TRBV7-9 with TRBJ1-2; weak D call: TRBD1 (5 bases). This CDR3 is built from 14 residues. From germline, CDR1 is SEHNR and CDR2 FQNEAQ (reference sequence). The V end was cut by 5 bases, the J end by 4 bases, with 14 bases between. CDR3 nucleotide sequence: TGTGCCAGCAGCAGGGACTTCCACTCCTATGGCTACACCTTC. Encoded protein: CASSRDFHSYGYTF.

The V call is TRBV7-9, the J call TRBJ2-3; 9 bases are a match to TRBD1. CDR1 is SEHNR, CDR2 FQNEAQ, per germline (reference sequence). The length of the CDR3 is 18 residues. V shed 3 bases and J 3 bases; nucleotides not matched to a gene: 13. CDR3 loop: CASSFSLNRDRETDTQYF. CDR3 bases: TGTGCCAGCAGCTTTTCTCTCAACCGGGACAGGGAGACAGATACGCAGTATTTT. Based on the CDR3 plus reference TRBV7-9 and TRBJ2-3, the full variable domain is DTGVSQNPRHKITKRGQNVTFRCDPISEHNRLYWYRQTLGQGPEFLTYFQNEAQLEKSRLLSDRFSAERPKGSFSTLEIQRTEQGDSAMYLCASSFSLNRDRETDTQYFGPGTRLTVL.

V is TRBV28 and J is TRBJ1-1; TRBD1 is a possible D gene (5 bases). V lost 3 bases and J 2 bases, leaving 22 bases between the germline ends. CDR3 length: 18 residues. Germline V lookup: CDR1 MDHEN, CDR2 SYDVKM. This chain's CDR3 is CASSFGEGLPQANTEAFF. The CDR3, as DNA: TGTGCCAGCAGTTTTGGCGAGGGACTCCCCCAGGCTAACACTGAAGCTTTCTTT.